This T cell receptor beta chain was captured in a study of control samples from healthy donors and cancer patients. Only in-frame clones appear in the TCRdb table, and some are missing; sequencing was by immunoSEQ multiplex PCR. The profile shows 25,000 to 30,000 clones, 65% to 90% of them singletons. CDR1 is SGHTA, CDR2 FQGNSA, per germline. The CDR3 is made up of 14 amino acids. Trimming took 3 bases from V and 0 from J; bases not matched to a gene: 2. The source is a woman aged 60-75 years with head and neck cancer. The chain is built from TRBV7-2 and TRBJ2-7; 7 bases agree with TRBD1. The sequencing input was PBMCs. The CDR3 region is CASSFWTGSYEQYF. CDR3 bases: TGTGCCAGCAGCTTTTGGACAGGCTCCTACGAGCAGTACTTC.